This T cell receptor (beta chain) comes out of a study of cytomegalovirus exposure and HLA in healthy donors. The PCR used 60 Vbeta and 13 Jbeta primers. How the authors handled the data: Roughly 11 million of the roughly 80 million unique TCR beta chains counted in a later analysis were shared. Here immunoSEQ multiplex PCR was the method, and the copy in TCRdb shows in-frame clones only, minus some. The V and J calls and the clone size are those of that table, but D and trimming were determined from the DNA. Here the sample spans 100,000 or so clones, less than 85% being singletons. Trimming removed 5 bases from V and 10 bases from J, with 18 bases in between. This CDR3 region has 14 residues. CDR1 and CDR2 (germline): MNHNS, SASEGT. General study results and limits: Prediction of most subjects' HLA-A and HLA-B alleles by TCR beta sequences was reportedly accurate.

This clone was counted a single time. Its antigen remains unknown. Donors consisted of healthy bone marrow donors. Donors likely had unrecorded immune exposures despite being nominally healthy when sampled. This TCR came from a man between 18 and 35 years old in good health and CMV-seronegative. The source material was PBMCs. V gene TRBV6-1 combines with J gene TRBJ2-1; maybe TRBD2 (6 bases). CDR3 amino acids: CASSIAGKSWEQFF. DNA for the CDR3: TGTGCCAGCAGTATCGCGGGAAAGTCATGGGAGCAGTTCTTC.